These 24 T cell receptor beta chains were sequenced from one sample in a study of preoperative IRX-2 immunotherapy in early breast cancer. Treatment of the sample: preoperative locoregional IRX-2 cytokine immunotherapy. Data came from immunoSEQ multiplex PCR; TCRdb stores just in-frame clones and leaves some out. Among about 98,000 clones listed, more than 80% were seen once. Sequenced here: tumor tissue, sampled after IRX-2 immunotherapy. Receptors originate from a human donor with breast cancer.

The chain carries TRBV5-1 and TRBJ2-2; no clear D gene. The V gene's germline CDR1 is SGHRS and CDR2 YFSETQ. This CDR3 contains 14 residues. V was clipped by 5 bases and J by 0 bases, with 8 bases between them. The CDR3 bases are TGCGCCAGCAGTAATCAAACGAACACCGGGGAGCTGTTTTTT. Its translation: CASSNQTNTGELFF.

The CDR3 spells CASSLPGVGTGELFF. For the CDR3, the DNA is TGTGCCAGCAGTTTGCCGGGAGTCGGCACCGGGGAGCTGTTTTTT. The rearrangement joins TRBV28 to TRBJ2-2, with D maybe TRBD2 (6 bases). This CDR3 comprises 15 residues. Germline V CDR1 and CDR2: MDHEN, SYDVKM. Trimming took 3 bases from V and 4 from J, leaving 12 bases between them.

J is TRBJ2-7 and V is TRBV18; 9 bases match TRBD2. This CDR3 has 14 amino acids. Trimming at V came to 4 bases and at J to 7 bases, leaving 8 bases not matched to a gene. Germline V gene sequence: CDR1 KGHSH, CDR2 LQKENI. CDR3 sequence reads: CASSRVAGVLEQYF. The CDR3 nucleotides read TGTGCCAGCTCACGGGTAGCGGGGGTCCTGGAGCAGTACTTC. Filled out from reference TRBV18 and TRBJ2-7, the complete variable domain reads NAGVMQNPRHLVRRRGQEARLRCSPMKGHSHVYWYRQLPEEGLKFMVYLQKENIIDESGMPKERFSAEFPKEGPSILRIQQVVRGDSAAYFCASSRVAGVLEQYFGPGTRLTVT.

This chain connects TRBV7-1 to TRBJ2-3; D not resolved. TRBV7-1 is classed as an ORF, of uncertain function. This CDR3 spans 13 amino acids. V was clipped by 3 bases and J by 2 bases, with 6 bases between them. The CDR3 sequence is CASSSFFTDTQYF. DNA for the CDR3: TGTGCCAGCAGCTCGTTCTTCACAGATACGCAGTATTTT.

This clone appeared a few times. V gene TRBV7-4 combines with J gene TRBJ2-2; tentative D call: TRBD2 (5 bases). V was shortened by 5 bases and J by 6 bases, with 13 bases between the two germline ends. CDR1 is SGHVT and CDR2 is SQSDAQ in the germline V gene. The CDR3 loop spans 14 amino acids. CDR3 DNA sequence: TGTGCCAGCAGCCGAGGAACGGGGTCCGGGGAGCTGTTTTTT. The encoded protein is CASSRGTGSGELFF.

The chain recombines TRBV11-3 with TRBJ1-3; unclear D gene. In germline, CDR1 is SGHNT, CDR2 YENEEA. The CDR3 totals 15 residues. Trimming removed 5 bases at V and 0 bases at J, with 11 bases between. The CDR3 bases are TGTGCCAGCAGCCCGGCGGCTAACTCTGGAAACACCATATATTTT. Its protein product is CASSPAANSGNTIYF.

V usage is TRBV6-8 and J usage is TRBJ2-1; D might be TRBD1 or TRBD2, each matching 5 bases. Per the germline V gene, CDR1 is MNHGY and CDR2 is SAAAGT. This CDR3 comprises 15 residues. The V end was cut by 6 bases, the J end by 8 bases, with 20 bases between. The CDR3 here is CASSQGRVGADEQFF. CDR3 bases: TGTGCCAGCAGCCAAGGCCGAGTCGGGGCCGATGAGCAGTTCTTC.

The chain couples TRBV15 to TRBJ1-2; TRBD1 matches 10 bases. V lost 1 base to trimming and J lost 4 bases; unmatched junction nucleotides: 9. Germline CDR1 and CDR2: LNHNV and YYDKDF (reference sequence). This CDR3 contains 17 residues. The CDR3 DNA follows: TGTGCCACCAGCAGAGGCCTCGGACAGGGGGTTCCCTATGGCTACACCTTC. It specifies CATSRGLGQGVPYGYTF.

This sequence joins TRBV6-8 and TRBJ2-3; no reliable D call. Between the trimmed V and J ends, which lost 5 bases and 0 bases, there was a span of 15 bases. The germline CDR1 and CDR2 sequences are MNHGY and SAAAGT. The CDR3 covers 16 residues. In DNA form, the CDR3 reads TGTGCCAGCAGTGACCACTATAACGAGAGCACAGATACGCAGTATTTT. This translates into CASSDHYNESTDTQYF.

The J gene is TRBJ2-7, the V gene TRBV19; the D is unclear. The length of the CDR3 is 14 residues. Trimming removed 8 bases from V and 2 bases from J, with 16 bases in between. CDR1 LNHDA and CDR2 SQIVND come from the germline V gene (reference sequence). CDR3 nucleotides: TGTGCCAGTCCCTCCCGTTCGGTCACCTACGAGCAGTACTTC. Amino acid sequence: CASPSRSVTYEQYF.

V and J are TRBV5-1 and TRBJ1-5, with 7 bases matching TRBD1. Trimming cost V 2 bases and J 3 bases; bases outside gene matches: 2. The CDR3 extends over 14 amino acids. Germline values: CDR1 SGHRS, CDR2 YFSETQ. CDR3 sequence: CASSLGTVNQPQHF. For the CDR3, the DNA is TGCGCCAGCAGCTTAGGGACAGTCAATCAGCCCCAGCATTTT.

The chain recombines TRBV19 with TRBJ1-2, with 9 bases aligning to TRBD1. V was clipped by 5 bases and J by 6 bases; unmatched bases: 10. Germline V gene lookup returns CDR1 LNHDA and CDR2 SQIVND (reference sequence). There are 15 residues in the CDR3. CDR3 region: CASSANGQGIHGYTF. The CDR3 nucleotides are TGTGCCAGTAGTGCCAATGGACAGGGGATCCATGGCTACACCTTC. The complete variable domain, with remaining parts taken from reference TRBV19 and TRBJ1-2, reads DGGITQSPKYLFRKEGQNVTLSCEQNLNHDAMYWYRQDPGQGLRLIYYSQIVNDFQKGDIAEGYSVSREKKESFPLTVTSAQKNPTAFYLCASSANGQGIHGYTFGSGTRLTVV.

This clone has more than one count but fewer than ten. This chain's CDR3 is CATSKPGLGYGYTF. The CDR3 DNA reads TGTGCCACCAGCAAGCCAGGGTTAGGCTATGGCTACACCTTC. J is TRBJ1-2 and V is TRBV15; perhaps TRBD1 as D (5 bases). The CDR3 spans 14 residues. Trimming removed 4 bases from V and 4 bases from J, with 13 bases in between. The germline V gene encodes CDR1 LNHNV and CDR2 YYDKDF (reference sequence).

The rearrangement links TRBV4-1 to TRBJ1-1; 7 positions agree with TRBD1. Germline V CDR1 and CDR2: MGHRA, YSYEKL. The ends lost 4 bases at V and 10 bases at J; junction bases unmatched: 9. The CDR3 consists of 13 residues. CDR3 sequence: CASSRSQGEAAFF. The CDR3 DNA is TGCGCCAGCAGCCGATCTCAGGGGGAGGCAGCTTTCTTT.

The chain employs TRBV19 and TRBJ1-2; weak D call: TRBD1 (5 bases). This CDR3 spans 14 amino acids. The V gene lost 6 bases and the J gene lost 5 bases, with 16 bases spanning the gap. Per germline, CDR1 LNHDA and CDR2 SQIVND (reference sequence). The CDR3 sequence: CASRIPGLRYGYTF. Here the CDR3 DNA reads TGTGCCAGTAGGATCCCGGGACTACGTTATGGCTACACCTTC.

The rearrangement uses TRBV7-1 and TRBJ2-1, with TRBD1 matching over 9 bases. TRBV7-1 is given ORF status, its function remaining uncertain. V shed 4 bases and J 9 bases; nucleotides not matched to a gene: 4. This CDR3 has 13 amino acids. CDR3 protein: CASSWGQGGEQFF. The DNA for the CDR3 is TGTGCCAGCAGCTGGGGACAGGGAGGTGAGCAGTTCTTC.

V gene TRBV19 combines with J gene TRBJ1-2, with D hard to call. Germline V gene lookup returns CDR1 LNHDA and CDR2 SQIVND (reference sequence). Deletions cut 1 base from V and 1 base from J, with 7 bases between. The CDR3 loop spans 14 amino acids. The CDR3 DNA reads TGTGCCAGTAGTATAGGTTTGGATAACTATGGCTACACCTTC. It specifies CASSIGLDNYGYTF.

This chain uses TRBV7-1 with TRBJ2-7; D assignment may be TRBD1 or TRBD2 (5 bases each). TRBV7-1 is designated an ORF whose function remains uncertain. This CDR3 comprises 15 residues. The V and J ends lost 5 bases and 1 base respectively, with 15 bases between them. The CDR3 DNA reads TGTGCCAGCAGCCCGGGACGCACCCCGTCCTACGAGCAGTACTTC. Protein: CASSPGRTPSYEQYF.

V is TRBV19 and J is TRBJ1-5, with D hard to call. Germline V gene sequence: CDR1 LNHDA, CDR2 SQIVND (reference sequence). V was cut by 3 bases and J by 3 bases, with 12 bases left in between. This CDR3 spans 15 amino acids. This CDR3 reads CASSIGFRDNQPQHF. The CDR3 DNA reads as TGTGCCAGTAGTATTGGATTTAGGGACAATCAGCCCCAGCATTTT.

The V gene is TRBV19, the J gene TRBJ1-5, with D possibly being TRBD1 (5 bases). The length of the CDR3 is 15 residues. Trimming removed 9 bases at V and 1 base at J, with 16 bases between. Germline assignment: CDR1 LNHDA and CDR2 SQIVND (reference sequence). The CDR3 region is CASHRPGGSNQPQHF. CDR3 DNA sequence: TGTGCCAGCCACCGCCCGGGGGGAAGCAATCAGCCCCAGCATTTT. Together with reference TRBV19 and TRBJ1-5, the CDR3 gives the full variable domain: DGGITQSPKYLFRKEGQNVTLSCEQNLNHDAMYWYRQDPGQGLRLIYYSQIVNDFQKGDIAEGYSVSREKKESFPLTVTSAQKNPTAFYLCASHRPGGSNQPQHFGDGTRLSIL.

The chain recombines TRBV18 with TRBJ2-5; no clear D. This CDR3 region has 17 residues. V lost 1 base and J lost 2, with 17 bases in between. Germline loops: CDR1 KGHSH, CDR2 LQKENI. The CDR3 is CASSPRGHSNKQETQYF. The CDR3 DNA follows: TGTGCCAGCTCACCACGAGGCCATTCAAACAAACAAGAGACCCAGTACTTC.

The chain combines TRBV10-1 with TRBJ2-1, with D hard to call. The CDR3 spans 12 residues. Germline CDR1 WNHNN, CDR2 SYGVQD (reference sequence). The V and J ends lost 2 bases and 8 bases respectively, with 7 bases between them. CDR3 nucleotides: TGCGCCAGCAGTGAGGACTGGGATGAGCAGTTCTTC. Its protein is CASSEDWDEQFF.

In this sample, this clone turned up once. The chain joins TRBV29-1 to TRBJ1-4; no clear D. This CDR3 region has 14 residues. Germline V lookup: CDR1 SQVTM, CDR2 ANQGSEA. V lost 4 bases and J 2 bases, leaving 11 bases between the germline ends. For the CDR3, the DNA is TGCAGCGTTGTTGACACAGCTACTAATGAAAAACTGTTTTTT. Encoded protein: CSVVDTATNEKLFF.

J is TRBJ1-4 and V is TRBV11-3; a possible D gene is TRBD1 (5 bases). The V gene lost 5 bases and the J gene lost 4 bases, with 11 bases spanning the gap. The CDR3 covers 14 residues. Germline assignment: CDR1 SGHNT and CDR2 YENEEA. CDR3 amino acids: CASSAGFSNEKLFF. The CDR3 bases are TGTGCCAGCAGCGCAGGGTTTAGTAATGAAAAACTGTTTTTT.